Below are 21 T cell receptor beta chains sequenced from a single sample in a study of blood T cell repertoires in COVID-19. The data were produced by immunoSEQ multiplex PCR, yet TCRdb's version contains in-frame clones alone and is incomplete. The sample carries approximately 90,000 clones, about four fifths recorded once. The specimen sequenced was peripheral blood. These receptors were taken from an elderly woman with acute or convalescent COVID-19.

The rearrangement uses TRBV5-6 and TRBJ2-7; 8 nucleotides agree with TRBD2. In germline, CDR1 is SGHDT, CDR2 YYEEEE. Trimming cost V 4 bases and J 7 bases; bases outside gene matches: 25. This CDR3 is 19 amino acids long. The CDR3 coding sequence is TGTGCCAGCAGCAGACTTGGACCTGGACTAGCTGGGGACCGCCGGGAGCAGTACTTC. Translation: CASSRLGPGLAGDRREQYF. The variable domain in full, completed from reference TRBV5-6 and TRBJ2-7, reads DAGVTQSPTHLIKTRGQQVTLRCSPKSGHDTVSWYQQALGQGPQFIFQYYEEEERQRGNFPDRFSGHQFPNYSSELNVNALLLGDSALYLCASSRLGPGLAGDRREQYFGPGTRLTVT.

This clone has just a few counts. The chain links TRBV5-1 to TRBJ1-3, with 10 positions matching TRBD1. CDR1 and CDR2 from the germline V gene are SGHRS and YFSETQ. Germline trimming cut 4 bases from V and 4 bases from J; bases unmatched to any gene: 8. The CDR3 is 16 residues long. The CDR3 nucleotides read TGCGCCAGCAGCCATCTATCGGGACAGGGGGGAAACACCATATATTTT. This encodes CASSHLSGQGGNTIYF. Full variable domain (rest looked up from reference TRBV5-1 and TRBJ1-3): KAGVTQTPRYLIKTRGQQVTLSCSPISGHRSVSWYQQTPGQGLQFLFEYFSETQRNKGNFPGRFSGRQFSNSRSEMNVSTLELGDSALYLCASSHLSGQGGNTIYFGEGSWLTVV.

This clone was detected only once. The chain recombines TRBV6-1 with TRBJ2-1; 10 nucleotides line up with TRBD2. Trimming took 3 bases from V and 12 from J; bases not matched to a gene: 11. Germline values: CDR1 MNHNS, CDR2 SASEGT. The CDR3 sequence is 15 residues long. The CDR3 sequence is CASSDGLAGVSMQFF. DNA of the CDR3: TGTGCCAGCAGTGATGGGCTAGCGGGAGTCTCTATGCAGTTCTTC.

The chain couples TRBV3-1 (or the pseudogene TRBV3-2) to TRBJ2-2, with a tentative D call TRBD2 (6 bases). The ends were cut back, 6 bases at V and 1 base at J, with 9 bases in the middle. The CDR3 length is 14 residues. The germline V gene has CDR1 LGHDT and CDR2 YNNKEL (reference sequence). The CDR3 loop is CASREAGNTGELFF. For the CDR3, the DNA is TGTGCCAGCAGGGAAGCGGGGAACACCGGGGAGCTGTTTTTT.

The V call is TRBV28, the J call TRBJ2-3; the D gene is possibly TRBD1 (5 bases). Trimming cost V 3 bases and J 2 bases, with 18 bases left between them. This CDR3 has 17 residues. Germline V gives CDR1 MDHEN, CDR2 SYDVKM. The DNA for the CDR3 is TGTGCCAGCAGTTTTTTTAGGGGCCAATTACTCACAGATACGCAGTATTTT. This gives the protein CASSFFRGQLLTDTQYF.

V gene TRBV9 combines with J gene TRBJ2-2, with 7 nucleotides matching TRBD2. Germline CDR1 SGDLS, CDR2 YYNGEE. The V and J ends lost 0 bases and 6 bases, in that order; junction bases with no gene match: 5. CDR3 size: 15 residues. CDR3 loop: CASSVAGGGPGELFF. Here the CDR3 DNA reads TGTGCCAGCAGCGTAGCGGGCGGGGGACCCGGGGAGCTGTTTTTT.

V and J are TRBV6-5 and TRBJ2-3, with 8 bases aligning to TRBD2. Germline assignment: CDR1 MNHEY and CDR2 SVGAGI. The CDR3 sequence is 15 residues long. V lost 2 bases to trimming and J lost 4 bases; unmatched junction nucleotides: 5. CDR3 sequence reads: CASSYVPSGPDTQYF. Written as DNA, the CDR3 is TGTGCCAGCAGTTACGTGCCTAGCGGGCCAGATACGCAGTATTTT.

The genes are TRBV27 and TRBJ1-1, with 8 positions matching TRBD1. Trimming cost V 0 bases and J 5 bases; bases outside gene matches: 5. Germline CDR1 MNHEY, CDR2 SMNVEV (reference sequence). This CDR3 contains 15 residues. The CDR3 is CASSLSGRGRTEAFF. The CDR3 DNA is TGTGCCAGCAGTTTATCGGGCAGGGGGCGTACTGAAGCTTTCTTT.

The V call is TRBV5-1, the J call TRBJ2-2, with D possibly being TRBD2 (5 bases). The length of the CDR3 is 17 residues. The germline gives CDR1 SGHRS, CDR2 YFSETQ. The V gene lost 4 bases and the J gene lost 0 bases, with 16 bases spanning the gap. DNA of the CDR3: TGCGCCAGCAGCAAGGGAAAGCCCGGGGCGAACACCGGGGAGCTGTTTTTT. As protein: CASSKGKPGANTGELFF.

V gene TRBV14 combines with J gene TRBJ1-1; D is possibly TRBD1 (5 bases). Germline V gene lookup returns CDR1 SGHDN and CDR2 FVKESK. The CDR3 totals 14 residues. Trimming pared 2 bases from V and 5 bases from J, leaving 12 bases between. CDR3 loop: CASSQLGRGTEAFF. The CDR3 coding sequence is TGTGCCAGCAGCCAACTGGGGCGGGGGACTGAAGCTTTCTTT.

This chain uses TRBV12-5 with TRBJ2-2; D possibly corresponds to TRBD1 (5 bases). V lost 1 base, J lost 1 base, and 7 bases lay in between. The CDR3 length is 15 residues. From germline, CDR1 is LGHNT and CDR2 FRNRAP. This chain's CDR3 is CASGLGQGNTGELFF. As DNA, the CDR3 is TGTGCTAGTGGTTTGGGGCAGGGGAACACCGGGGAGCTGTTTTTT.

The chain combines TRBV28 with TRBJ2-7; the D gene is possibly TRBD1 (6 bases). V was pared by 4 bases and J by 7 bases, with 14 bases between. The CDR3 spans 13 residues. In germline, CDR1 is MDHEN, CDR2 SYDVKM. The DNA for the CDR3 is TGTGCCAGCAGTTCCCCGGACAGAGGGGAGCAGTACTTC. Translated, it gives CASSSPDRGEQYF.

A single count supports this clone. The V call is TRBV10-2, the J call TRBJ2-1; 12 bases match TRBD2. The CDR3 runs 14 residues. The V gene end was trimmed by 6 bases and the J gene end by 5 bases; junction bases not matched to a gene: 2. Looked up from germline, CDR1 is WSHSY and CDR2 is SAAADI. The CDR3 loop reads CASRGLAGNNEQFF. The CDR3 DNA sequence: TGCGCCAGCAGAGGACTAGCGGGGAACAATGAGCAGTTCTTC.

The J gene is TRBJ2-3, the V gene TRBV7-2; possible D gene TRBD2, 6 bases. V was trimmed by 0 bases and J by 5 bases, leaving 6 bases between them. Germline CDR1 reads SGHTA; CDR2 reads FQGNSA. The CDR3 totals 13 residues. CDR3 in DNA: TGTGCCAGCAGCTTAGCGGGGGGAGATACGCAGTATTTT. This translates into CASSLAGGDTQYF.

In DNA form, the CDR3 reads TGTGCCAGCAGTGAGGGACTAGCGGGAAAAAGTGAGCAGTTCTTC. This translates into CASSEGLAGKSEQFF. V gene TRBV6-1 combines with J gene TRBJ2-1; 13 bases align to TRBD2. CDR1 MNHNS and CDR2 SASEGT come from the germline V gene. The V and J ends lost 3 bases and 9 bases, in that order; junction bases with no gene match: 5. The CDR3 length is 15 residues.

J is TRBJ1-6 and V is TRBV11-3; D not resolved. CDR1 and CDR2 from the germline V gene are SGHNT and YENEEA. The CDR3 covers 13 residues. V lost 0 bases and J 9 bases, leaving 6 bases between the germline ends. In nucleotides, the CDR3 is TGTGCCAGCAGCTTAGATCCCTTTTCACCCCTCCACTTT. Translated: CASSLDPFSPLHF.

This clone was detected once. The CDR3 sequence is CASSLGPGEAFF. The CDR3, as DNA: TGTGCCAGCAGCTTAGGGCCAGGGGAAGCTTTCTTT. This rearrangement joins TRBV11-3 to TRBJ1-1; D is perhaps TRBD1 (5 bases). Germline V gene sequence: CDR1 SGHNT, CDR2 YENEEA. With 1 base removed from V and 8 bases from J, the gap between germline ends came to 8 bases. The CDR3 contains 12 residues.

The chain uses TRBV27 and TRBJ1-1, with 8 bases identical to TRBD1. From germline, CDR1 is MNHEY and CDR2 SMNVEV (reference sequence). Losses at the gene ends were 7 bases for V and 4 bases for J; bases not matched to a gene: 5. The CDR3 contains 13 residues. In DNA form, the CDR3 reads TGTGCCAGCACAGGGCAGGGGGCCACTGAAGCTTTCTTT. Its protein product is CASTGQGATEAFF.

The chain uses TRBV19 and TRBJ2-3; D is possibly TRBD2 (5 bases). This CDR3 has 15 residues. CDR1 is LNHDA and CDR2 is SQIVND in the germline V gene (reference sequence). Deletions cut 5 bases from V and 0 bases from J, with 12 bases between. For the CDR3, the DNA is TGTGCCAGTAGTGCAAAGCGGCTTAGCACAGATACGCAGTATTTT. Translated, it gives CASSAKRLSTDTQYF.

The V call is TRBV19, the J call TRBJ1-2; D gene uncertain. The CDR3 is 12 residues long. V shed 5 bases and J shed 3 bases, with 7 bases lying between them. From germline, CDR1 is LNHDA and CDR2 SQIVND (reference sequence). The DNA for the CDR3 is TGTGCCAGTAGTGGAGATCACTATGGCTACACCTTC. Its translation: CASSGDHYGYTF.

The rearrangement links TRBV10-2 to TRBJ2-2, with 9 bases matching TRBD2. The germline CDR1 and CDR2 sequences are WSHSY and SAAADI. This CDR3 region has 16 residues. V lost 5 bases, J lost 3 bases, and 7 bases stayed unmatched. CDR3 nucleotide sequence: TGCGCCAGCAGTCGGGTAGCGGGAGTAGACACCGGGGAGCTGTTTTTT. As protein: CASSRVAGVDTGELFF.